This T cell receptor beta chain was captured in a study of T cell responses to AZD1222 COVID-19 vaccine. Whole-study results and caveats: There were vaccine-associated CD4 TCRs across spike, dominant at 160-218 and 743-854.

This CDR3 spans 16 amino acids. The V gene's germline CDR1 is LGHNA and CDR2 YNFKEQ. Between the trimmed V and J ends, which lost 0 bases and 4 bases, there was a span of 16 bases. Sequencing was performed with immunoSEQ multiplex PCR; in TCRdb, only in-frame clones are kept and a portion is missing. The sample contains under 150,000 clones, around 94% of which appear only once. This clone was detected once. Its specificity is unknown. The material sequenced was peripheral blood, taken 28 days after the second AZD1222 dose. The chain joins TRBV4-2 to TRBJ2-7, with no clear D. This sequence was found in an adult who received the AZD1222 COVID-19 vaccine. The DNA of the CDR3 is TGTGCCAGCAGCCAAGATCTTTCGCGACCCCAATACGAGCAGTACTTC. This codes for CASSQDLSRPQYEQYF.